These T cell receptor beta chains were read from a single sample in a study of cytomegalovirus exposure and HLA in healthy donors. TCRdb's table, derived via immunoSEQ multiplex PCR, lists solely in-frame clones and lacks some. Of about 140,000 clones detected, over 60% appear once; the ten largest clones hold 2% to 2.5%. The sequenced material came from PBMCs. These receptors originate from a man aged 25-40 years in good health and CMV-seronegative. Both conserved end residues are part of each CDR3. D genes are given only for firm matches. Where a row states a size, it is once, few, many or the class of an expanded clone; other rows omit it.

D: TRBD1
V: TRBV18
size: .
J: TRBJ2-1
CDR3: CASSPQRGQGDEQFF
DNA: TGTGCCAGCTCACCACAGCGAGGACAGGGGGATGAGCAGTTCTTC

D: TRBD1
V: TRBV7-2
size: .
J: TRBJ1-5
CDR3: CASSGWTGVSNQPQHF
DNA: TGTGCCAGCAGCGGATGGACAGGGGTTAGCAATCAGCCCCAGCATTTT

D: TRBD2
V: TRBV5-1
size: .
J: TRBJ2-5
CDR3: CASSHPTSGSRETQYF
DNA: TGCGCCAGCAGCCATCCGACTAGCGGGAGCAGGGAGACCCAGTACTTC

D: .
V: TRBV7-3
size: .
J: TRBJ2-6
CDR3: CASTDNSGANVLTF
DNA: TGTGCCAGCACAGACAACTCTGGGGCCAACGTCCTGACTTTC

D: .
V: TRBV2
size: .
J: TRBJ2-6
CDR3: CASSAGISGANVLTF
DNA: TGTGCCAGCAGCGCAGGGATCTCTGGGGCCAACGTCCTGACTTTC

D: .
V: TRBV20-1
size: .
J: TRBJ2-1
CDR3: CSATGNEQFF
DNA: TGCAGTGCTACAGGGAATGAGCAGTTCTTC

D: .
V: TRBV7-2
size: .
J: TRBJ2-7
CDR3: CASSLGLVQDEQYF
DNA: TGTGCCAGCAGCTTAGGACTAGTTCAGGACGAGCAGTACTTC

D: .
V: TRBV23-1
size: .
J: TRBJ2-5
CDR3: CASTPQTAQETQYF
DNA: TGCGCCAGCACCCCCCAGACAGCACAAGAGACCCAGTACTTC

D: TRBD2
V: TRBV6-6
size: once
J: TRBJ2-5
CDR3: CASSYGLAGGGETQYF
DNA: TGTGCCAGCAGTTACGGACTAGCGGGAGGGGGAGAGACCCAGTACTTC

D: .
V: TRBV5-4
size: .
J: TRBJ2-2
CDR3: CASTPWRGGTGELFF
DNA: TGTGCCAGCACCCCTTGGAGGGGAGGCACCGGGGAGCTGTTTTTT

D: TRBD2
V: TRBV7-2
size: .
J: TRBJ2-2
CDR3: CASSSILAGYTGELFF
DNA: TGTGCCAGCAGCTCAATTCTAGCGGGGTACACCGGGGAGCTGTTTTTT

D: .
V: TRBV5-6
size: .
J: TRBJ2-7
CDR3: CASISGGRLPHEQYF
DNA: TGTGCCAGCATCTCAGGTGGCCGTCTACCCCACGAGCAGTACTTC

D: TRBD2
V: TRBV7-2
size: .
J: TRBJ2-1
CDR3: CASSLDLGGRYNEQFF
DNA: TGTGCCAGCAGCCTCGATTTGGGAGGGCGTTACAATGAGCAGTTCTTC

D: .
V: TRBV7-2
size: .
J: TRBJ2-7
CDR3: CASSLASGSSYEQYF
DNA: TGTGCCAGCAGCTTAGCATCGGGGAGCTCCTACGAGCAGTACTTC

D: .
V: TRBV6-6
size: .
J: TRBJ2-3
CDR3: CASSYRGRAVDTQYF
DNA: TGTGCCAGCAGTTACCGAGGCAGGGCGGTTGATACGCAGTATTTT

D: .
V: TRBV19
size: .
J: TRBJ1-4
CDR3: CASSIGQGNEKLFF
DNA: TGTGCCAGTAGTATTGGGCAGGGGAATGAAAAACTGTTTTTT

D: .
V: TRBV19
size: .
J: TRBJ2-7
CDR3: CASSIGFSEQYF
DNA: TGTGCCAGTAGTATAGGCTTCAGCGAGCAGTACTTC

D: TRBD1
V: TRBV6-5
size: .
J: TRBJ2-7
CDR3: CAAKGGQGYEQYF
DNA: TGTGCCGCAAAAGGAGGACAGGGTTACGAGCAGTACTTC

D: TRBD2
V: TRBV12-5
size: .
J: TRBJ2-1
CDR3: CATGLANYNEQFF
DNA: TGTGCTACGGGACTAGCGAATTACAATGAGCAGTTCTTC

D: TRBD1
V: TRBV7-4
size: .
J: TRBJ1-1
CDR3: CASSRGNTGGLDTEAFF
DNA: TGTGCCAGCAGCCGGGGTAATACAGGGGGCTTGGACACTGAAGCTTTCTTT

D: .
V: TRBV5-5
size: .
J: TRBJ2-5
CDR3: CASSSRDWETQYF
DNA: TGTGCCAGCAGCTCCCGGGATTGGGAGACCCAGTACTTC

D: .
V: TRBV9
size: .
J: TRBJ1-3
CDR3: CASSVDSYGNTIYF
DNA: TGTGCCAGCAGCGTAGACAGCTACGGAAACACCATATATTTT

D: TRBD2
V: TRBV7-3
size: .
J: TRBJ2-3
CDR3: CASSSLTSVADTQYF
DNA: TGTGCCAGCAGCTCCCTGACTAGCGTAGCAGATACGCAGTATTTT

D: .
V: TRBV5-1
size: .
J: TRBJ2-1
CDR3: CASSLFLGAGDEQFF
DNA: TGCGCCAGCAGCTTGTTTTTGGGCGCCGGCGATGAGCAGTTCTTC

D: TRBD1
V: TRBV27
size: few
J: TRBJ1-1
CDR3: CASSYSPGQGKGDTEAFF
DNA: TGTGCCAGCAGTTACTCTCCGGGACAGGGGAAGGGCGATACTGAAGCTTTCTTT

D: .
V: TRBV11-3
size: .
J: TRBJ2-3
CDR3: CASSLGQPTDTQYF
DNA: TGTGCCAGCAGCCTGGGACAACCCACAGATACGCAGTATTTT

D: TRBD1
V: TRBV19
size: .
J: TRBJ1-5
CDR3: CASSIGQGVNQPQHF
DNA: TGTGCCAGTAGTATAGGACAGGGGGTGAATCAGCCCCAGCATTTT

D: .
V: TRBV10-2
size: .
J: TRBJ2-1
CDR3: CASSIADRHNEQFF
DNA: TGCGCCAGCTCGATAGCGGACCGTCACAATGAGCAGTTCTTC

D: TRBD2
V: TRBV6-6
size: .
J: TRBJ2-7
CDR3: CASRGTSGSSYEQYF
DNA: TGTGCCAGCAGGGGGACTAGCGGGAGCTCCTACGAGCAGTACTTC

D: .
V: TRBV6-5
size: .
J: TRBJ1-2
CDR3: CASSYSPGNYGYTF
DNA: TGTGCCAGCAGTTACTCGCCCGGGAACTATGGCTACACCTTC

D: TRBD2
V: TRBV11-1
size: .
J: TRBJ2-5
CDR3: CASSSQLAGKETQYF
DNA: TGTGCCAGCAGCTCCCAACTAGCGGGAAAAGAGACCCAGTACTTC

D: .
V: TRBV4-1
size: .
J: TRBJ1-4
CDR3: CASSPQGGNEKLFF
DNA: TGCGCCAGCAGCCCCCAGGGTGGTAATGAAAAACTGTTTTTT

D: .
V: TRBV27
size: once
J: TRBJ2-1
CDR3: CATTGSSYNEQFF
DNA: TGTGCCACCACAGGGAGCTCCTACAATGAGCAGTTCTTC

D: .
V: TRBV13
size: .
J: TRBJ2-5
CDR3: CASSGGIQETQYF
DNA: TGTGCCAGCAGCGGAGGAATACAAGAGACCCAGTACTTC

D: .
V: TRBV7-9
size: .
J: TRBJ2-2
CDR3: CASMGGFTNTGELFF
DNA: TGTGCCAGCATGGGGGGTTTTACGAACACCGGGGAGCTGTTTTTT

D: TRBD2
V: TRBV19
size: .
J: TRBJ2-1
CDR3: CASARPSSGRSYNEQFF
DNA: TGTGCCAGTGCACGTCCTTCTAGCGGGAGGTCCTACAATGAGCAGTTCTTC

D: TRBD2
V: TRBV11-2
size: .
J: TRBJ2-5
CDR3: CTSSSGVAGGKETQYF
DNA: TGTACCAGCAGCTCTGGGGTAGCGGGAGGGAAAGAGACCCAGTACTTC

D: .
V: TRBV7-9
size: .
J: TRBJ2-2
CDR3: CASSLAGTQTGELFF
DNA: TGTGCCAGCAGCTTAGCCGGGACACAGACCGGGGAGCTGTTTTTT

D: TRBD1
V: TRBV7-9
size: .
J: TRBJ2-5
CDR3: CASSLLPTGGRETQYF
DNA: TGTGCCAGCAGCTTACTACCTACAGGGGGCCGGGAGACCCAGTACTTC

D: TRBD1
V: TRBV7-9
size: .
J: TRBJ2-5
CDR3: CASSLGQGAQETQYF
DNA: TGTGCCAGCAGCTTGGGACAGGGCGCACAAGAGACCCAGTACTTC

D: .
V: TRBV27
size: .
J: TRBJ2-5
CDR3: CASSPFLTLPGETQYF
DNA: TGTGCCAGCAGTCCCTTTTTGACACTCCCTGGAGAGACCCAGTACTTC

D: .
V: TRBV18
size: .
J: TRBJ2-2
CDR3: CASSPQEQGEWSTGELFF
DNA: TGTGCCAGCTCCCCGCAGGAACAGGGTGAATGGAGCACCGGGGAGCTGTTTTTT

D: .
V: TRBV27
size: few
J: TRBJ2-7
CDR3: CASSLKGVGAYEQYF
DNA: TGTGCCAGCAGTTTAAAGGGTGTGGGAGCCTACGAGCAGTACTTC

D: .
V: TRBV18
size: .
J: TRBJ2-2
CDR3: CASSPTGITGELFF
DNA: TGTGCCAGCTCACCGACAGGTATCACCGGGGAGCTGTTTTTT

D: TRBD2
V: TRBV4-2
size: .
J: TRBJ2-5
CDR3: CASSQQGAGGIQYF
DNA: TGTGCCAGCAGCCAACAAGGGGCGGGAGGGATCCAGTACTTC

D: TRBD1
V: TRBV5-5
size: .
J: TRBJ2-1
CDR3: CASSFLGQGADNEQFF
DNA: TGTGCCAGCAGCTTTCTGGGACAGGGGGCCGACAATGAGCAGTTCTTC